The 15 T cell receptor beta chains presented below share a single source sample, sequenced in a study of beta chain features in type 1 diabetes. Study outcomes and limitations: Researchers report that Type 1 diabetes patients had moderately but significantly shorter TCRB CDR3s across all four CD4+ subsets.

These TCRs' antigens remain unknown. The whole isolated RNA underwent reverse transcription, so sequencing captured expressed TCRB transcripts. The table came from immunoSEQ multiplex PCR; TCRdb's copy has only in-frame clones and leaves some out. The sample has 640,000 or so clones, roughly an eighth seen once; the top ten hold approximately 0.022%. The specimen was naive CD4+ T cells from blood. The receptors were gathered from a man between 18 and 35 years old with type 1 diabetes.

Only a few counts were recorded for this clone. The chain employs TRBV7-2 and TRBJ2-3; TRBD2 matches at 7 bases. The CDR3 contains 14 residues. CDR1 is SGHTA, CDR2 FQGNSA, per germline. The V segment lost 5 bases and the J segment 6 bases; nucleotides outside the gene matches: 8. The CDR3 protein is CASSAGLVPDTQYF. The CDR3 DNA sequence: TGTGCCAGCAGCGCCGGACTAGTTCCGGATACGCAGTATTTT.

This sequence joins TRBV2 and TRBJ1-4, with TRBD1 matching over 8 bases. CDR1 and CDR2 (germline): SNHLY, FYNNEI. This CDR3 is built from 15 residues. Germline trimming cut 2 bases from V and 5 bases from J; bases unmatched to any gene: 4. The CDR3 region has the DNA TGTGCCAGCAGTGAATGGGACAGGATGAATGAAAAACTGTTTTTT. This codes for CASSEWDRMNEKLFF.

The chain uses TRBV29-1 and TRBJ1-1; D is unclear. CDR1 and CDR2 from the germline V gene are SQVTM and ANQGSEA. This CDR3 has 13 amino acids. Deletions cut 0 bases from V and 5 bases from J, with 10 bases between. The chain's CDR3 is CSVEDLGGTEAFF. The CDR3 region has the DNA TGCAGCGTTGAAGATCTTGGCGGAACTGAAGCTTTCTTT.

V and J are TRBV18 and TRBJ2-5, with a possible D match to TRBD2 (5 bases). V was trimmed by 2 bases and J by 4 bases, leaving 5 bases between them. CDR3 length equals 12 residues. Germline assignment: CDR1 KGHSH and CDR2 LQKENI. In nucleotides, the CDR3 is TGTGCCAGCTCACCAGAGGGAGAGACCCAGTACTTC. Translation gives CASSPEGETQYF.

This clone came up a few times. The chain links TRBV2 to TRBJ1-2; 7 bases agree with TRBD1. V lost 6 bases to trimming and J lost 6 bases; unmatched junction nucleotides: 7. The CDR3 contains 13 residues. Germline CDR1 and CDR2: SNHLY and FYNNEI. CDR3 DNA: TGTGCCAGCAGCCAGGGACAGTATGATGGCTACACCTTC. This codes for CASSQGQYDGYTF.

The gene calls are TRBV5-6 and TRBJ1-2; no clear D gene. Germline CDR1 is SGHDT and CDR2 is YYEEEE. Trimming removed 0 bases at V and 4 bases at J, with 7 bases between. This CDR3 comprises 13 residues. CDR3 nucleotide sequence: TGTGCCAGCAGCTTGGCTAAGGTCTATGGCTACACCTTC. Translated, it gives CASSLAKVYGYTF.

In its sample, this clone was seen a few times. The J gene is TRBJ2-1, the V gene TRBV4-1; no clear D gene. CDR1 and CDR2 from the germline V gene are MGHRA and YSYEKL. This CDR3 has 14 amino acids. Trimming cost V 2 bases and J 6 bases, with 11 bases left between them. CDR3 loop: CASSQSHPSNEQFF. DNA of the CDR3: TGCGCCAGCAGCCAATCTCACCCCTCCAATGAGCAGTTCTTC.

This clone showed up just a few times. The CDR3 reads CATPPKPQHF. CDR3 nucleotide sequence: TGTGCCACCCCTCCTAAGCCCCAGCATTTT. V is TRBV6-4 and J is TRBJ1-5, with unresolved D. Germline-derived CDR1 and CDR2 are MRHNA and SNTAGT. V was shortened by 10 bases and J by 8 bases, with 9 bases between the two germline ends. The CDR3 length is 10 residues.

The chain combines TRBV9 with TRBJ2-5; 9 bases are shared with TRBD2. Germline-derived CDR1 and CDR2 are SGDLS and YYNGEE. The CDR3 runs to 16 residues. Trimming removed 3 bases from V and 6 bases from J; junction bases left unmatched: 12. CDR3 nucleotide sequence: TGTGCCAGCAGCGGCGGGGCAGGAGCGGGGGGTCAGACCCAGTACTTC. Residues: CASSGGAGAGGQTQYF.

The chain links TRBV27 to TRBJ2-7; 8 nucleotides line up with TRBD2. In germline, CDR1 is MNHEY, CDR2 SMNVEV (reference sequence). J gave up 5 bases and V 10 bases, and 13 bases lay outside the gene matches. This CDR3 comprises 14 residues. The CDR3 bases are TGTGCCACCCTATCTGTCCCGGGGGGGAACGAGCAGTACTTC. It encodes CATLSVPGGNEQYF.

The chain couples TRBV19 to TRBJ1-5; D remains ambiguous. CDR3 length equals 13 residues. CDR1 is LNHDA and CDR2 is SQIVND in the germline V gene (reference sequence). Trimming pared 5 bases from V and 7 bases from J, leaving 12 bases between. In DNA, the CDR3 is TGTGCCAGTAGTCTGACGGATTCCCAGCCCCAGCATTTT. This codes for CASSLTDSQPQHF.

This clone came up once. The chain uses TRBV7-2 and TRBJ1-1; D unclear. The CDR3 has 15 amino acids. Germline V gene lookup returns CDR1 SGHTA and CDR2 FQGNSA. V dropped 1 base and J dropped 0 bases, with 9 bases sitting between them. CDR3 protein: CASSLVMGMNTEAFF. CDR3 coding DNA: TGTGCCAGCAGCTTAGTGATGGGGATGAACACTGAAGCTTTCTTT.

There are a few counts of this clone. This chain uses TRBV7-3 with TRBJ1-1, with D unclear. Trimming pared 5 bases from V and 0 bases from J, leaving 7 bases between. The CDR3 sequence is 13 residues long. Germline assignment: CDR1 SGHTA and CDR2 FQGTGA. The CDR3 protein is CASSHRMNTEAFF. The CDR3 DNA sequence: TGTGCCAGCAGCCACCGGATGAACACTGAAGCTTTCTTT.

V is TRBV13 and J is TRBJ1-4; D is undetermined. Germline V CDR1 and CDR2: PRHDT, FYEKMQ (reference sequence). The CDR3 covers 19 residues. With 5 bases removed from V and 7 bases from J, the gap between germline ends came to 29 bases. The CDR3 reads CASSQSLAGWLGESEKLFF. CDR3 sequence (DNA): TGTGCCAGCAGCCAGAGTCTTGCCGGATGGTTAGGCGAATCTGAAAAACTGTTTTTT.

The V gene is TRBV28, the J gene TRBJ1-2; the D is unclear. Trimming left V 1 base short and J 2 bases short, with 8 bases between. The CDR3 loop spans 14 amino acids. CDR1 MDHEN and CDR2 SYDVKM come from the germline V gene. This chain's CDR3 is CASSLFTLNYGYTF. In DNA, the CDR3 is TGTGCCAGCAGTTTATTCACCTTGAACTATGGCTACACCTTC.